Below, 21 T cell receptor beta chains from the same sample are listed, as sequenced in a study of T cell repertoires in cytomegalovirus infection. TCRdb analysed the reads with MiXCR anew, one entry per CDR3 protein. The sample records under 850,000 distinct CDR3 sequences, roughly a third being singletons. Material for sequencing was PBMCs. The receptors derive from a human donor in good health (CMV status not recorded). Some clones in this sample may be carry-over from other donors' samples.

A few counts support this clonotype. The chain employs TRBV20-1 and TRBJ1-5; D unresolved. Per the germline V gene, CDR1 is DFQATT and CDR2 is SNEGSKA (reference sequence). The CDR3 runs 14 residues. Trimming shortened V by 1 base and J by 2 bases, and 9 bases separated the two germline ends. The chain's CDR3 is CSARVAFGNQPQHF. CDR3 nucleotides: TGCAGTGCTAGAGTGGCATTCGGCAATCAGCCCCAGCATTTT.

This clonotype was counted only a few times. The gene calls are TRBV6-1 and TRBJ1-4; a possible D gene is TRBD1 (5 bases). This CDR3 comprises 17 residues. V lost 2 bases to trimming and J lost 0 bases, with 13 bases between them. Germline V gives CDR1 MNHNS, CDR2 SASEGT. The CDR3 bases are TGTGCCAGCAGTGAAATGTCAGGGAGCGCAACTAATGAAAAACTGTTTTTT. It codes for CASSEMSGSATNEKLFF.

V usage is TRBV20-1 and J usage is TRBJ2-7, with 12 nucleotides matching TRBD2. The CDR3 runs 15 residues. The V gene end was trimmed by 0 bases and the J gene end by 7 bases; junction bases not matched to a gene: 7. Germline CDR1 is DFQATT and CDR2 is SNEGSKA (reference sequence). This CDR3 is CSARDVLAGGSEQYF. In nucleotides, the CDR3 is TGCAGTGCTAGAGATGTCCTAGCGGGAGGGAGTGAGCAGTACTTC.

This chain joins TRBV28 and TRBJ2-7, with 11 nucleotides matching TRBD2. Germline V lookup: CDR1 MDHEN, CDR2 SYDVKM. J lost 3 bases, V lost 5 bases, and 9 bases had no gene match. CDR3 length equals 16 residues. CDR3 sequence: CASSPPWGLADYEQYF. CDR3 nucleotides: TGTGCCAGCAGTCCACCGTGGGGACTAGCGGACTACGAGCAGTACTTC.

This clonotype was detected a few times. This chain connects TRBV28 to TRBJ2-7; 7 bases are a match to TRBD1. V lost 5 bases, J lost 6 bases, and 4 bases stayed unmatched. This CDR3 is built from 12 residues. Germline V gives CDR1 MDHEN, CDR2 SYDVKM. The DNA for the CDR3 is TGTGCCAGCAGTCTCGACAGGGCCGAGCAGTACTTC. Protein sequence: CASSLDRAEQYF.

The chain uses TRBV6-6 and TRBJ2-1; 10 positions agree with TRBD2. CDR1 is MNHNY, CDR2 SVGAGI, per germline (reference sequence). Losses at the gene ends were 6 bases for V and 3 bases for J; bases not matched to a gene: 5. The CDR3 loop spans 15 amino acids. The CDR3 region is CASRVSSGGYNEQFF. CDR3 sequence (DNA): TGTGCCAGCAGGGTATCTAGCGGGGGCTACAATGAGCAGTTCTTC.

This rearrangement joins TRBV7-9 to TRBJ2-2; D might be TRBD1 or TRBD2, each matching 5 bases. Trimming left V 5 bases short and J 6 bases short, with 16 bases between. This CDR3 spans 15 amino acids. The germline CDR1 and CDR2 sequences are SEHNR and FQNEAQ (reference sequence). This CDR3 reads CASSIPGAASGELFF. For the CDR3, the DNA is TGTGCCAGCAGCATCCCCGGGGCAGCGTCCGGGGAGCTGTTTTTT.

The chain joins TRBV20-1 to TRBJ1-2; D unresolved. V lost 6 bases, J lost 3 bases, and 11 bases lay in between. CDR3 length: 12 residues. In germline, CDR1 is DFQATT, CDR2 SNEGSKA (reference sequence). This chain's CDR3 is CSASPGDYGYTF. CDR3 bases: TGCAGTGCCAGCCCAGGAGACTATGGCTACACCTTC.

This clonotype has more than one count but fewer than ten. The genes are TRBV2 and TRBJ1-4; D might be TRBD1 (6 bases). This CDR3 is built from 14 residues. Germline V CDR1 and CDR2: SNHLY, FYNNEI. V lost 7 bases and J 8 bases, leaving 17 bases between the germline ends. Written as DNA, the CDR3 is TGTGCCAGCAACAGGGAAGGGGCAAGAGAAAAACTGTTTTTT. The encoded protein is CASNREGAREKLFF.

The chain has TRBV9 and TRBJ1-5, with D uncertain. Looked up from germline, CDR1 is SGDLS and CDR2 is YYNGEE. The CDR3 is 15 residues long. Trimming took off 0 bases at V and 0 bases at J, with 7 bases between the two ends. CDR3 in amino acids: CASSVGPDSNQPQHF. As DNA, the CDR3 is TGTGCCAGCAGCGTAGGGCCAGATAGCAATCAGCCCCAGCATTTT.

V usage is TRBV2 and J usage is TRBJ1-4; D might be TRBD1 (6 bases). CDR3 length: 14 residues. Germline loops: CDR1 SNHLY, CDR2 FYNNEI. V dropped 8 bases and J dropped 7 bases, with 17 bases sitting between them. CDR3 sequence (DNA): TGTGCCAGCGGCGACAGGTTGGATAGTGAAAAACTGTTTTTT. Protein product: CASGDRLDSEKLFF.

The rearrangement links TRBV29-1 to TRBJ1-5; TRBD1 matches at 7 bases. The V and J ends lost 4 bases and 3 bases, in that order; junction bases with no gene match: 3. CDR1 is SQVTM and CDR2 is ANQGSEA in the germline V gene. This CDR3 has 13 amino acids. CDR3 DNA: TGCAGCGTTGCGGGACAGCTCAATCAGCCCCAGCATTTT. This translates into CSVAGQLNQPQHF.

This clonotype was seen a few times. The CDR3 bases are TGTGCCAGCTCATCGGGACAGCAGAATAATTCACCCCTCCACTTT. This encodes CASSSGQQNNSPLHF. The chain joins TRBV18 to TRBJ1-6; TRBD1 matches at 7 bases. This CDR3 contains 15 residues. The V gene's germline CDR1 is KGHSH and CDR2 LQKENI. After removal of 5 bases from V and 5 bases from J, the junction contained 6 bases not matched to a gene.

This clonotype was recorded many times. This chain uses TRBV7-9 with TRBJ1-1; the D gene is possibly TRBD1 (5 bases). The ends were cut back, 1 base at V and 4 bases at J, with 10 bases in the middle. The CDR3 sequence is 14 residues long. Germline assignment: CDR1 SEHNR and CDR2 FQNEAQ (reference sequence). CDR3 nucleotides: TGTGCCAGCAGCTTAGTTGCAGGGAGCACTGAAGCTTTCTTT. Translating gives CASSLVAGSTEAFF.

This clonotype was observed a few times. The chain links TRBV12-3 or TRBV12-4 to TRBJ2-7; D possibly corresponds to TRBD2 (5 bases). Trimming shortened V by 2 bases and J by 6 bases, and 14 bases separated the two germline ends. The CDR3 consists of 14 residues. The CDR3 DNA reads TGTGCCAGCAGTTTATACGCTCGGGATTCCGAGCAGTACTTC. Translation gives CASSLYARDSEQYF.

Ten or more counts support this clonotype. The CDR3 reads CASSLDGEDSPLHF. The CDR3, as DNA: TGTGCCAGCAGCTTAGACGGGGAGGATTCACCCCTCCACTTT. The rearrangement uses TRBV7-8 and TRBJ1-6; D unclear. V lost 1 base to trimming and J lost 8 bases, with 9 bases between them. The CDR3 is made up of 14 amino acids. Germline lookup yields CDR1 SGHVS and CDR2 FQNEAQ.

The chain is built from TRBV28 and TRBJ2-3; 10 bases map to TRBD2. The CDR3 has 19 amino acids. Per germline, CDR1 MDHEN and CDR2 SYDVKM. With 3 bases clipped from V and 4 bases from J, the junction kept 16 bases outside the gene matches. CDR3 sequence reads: CASSFPLAGVGPGADTQYF. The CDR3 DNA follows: TGTGCCAGCAGTTTCCCCCTAGCGGGAGTAGGTCCTGGAGCAGATACGCAGTATTTT.

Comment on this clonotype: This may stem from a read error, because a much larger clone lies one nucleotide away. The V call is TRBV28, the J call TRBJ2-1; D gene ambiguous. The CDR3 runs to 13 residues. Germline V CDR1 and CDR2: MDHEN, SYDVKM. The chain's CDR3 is CGSSAGQFNEQFF. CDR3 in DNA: TGTGGCAGCAGCGCAGGTCAGTTCAATGAGCAGTTCTTC.

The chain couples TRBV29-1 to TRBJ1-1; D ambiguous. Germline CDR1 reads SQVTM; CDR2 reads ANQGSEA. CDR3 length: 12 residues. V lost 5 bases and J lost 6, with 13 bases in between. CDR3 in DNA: TGCAGCGTTTCCTCAGAGCGATCTGAAGCTTTCTTT. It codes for CSVSSERSEAFF.

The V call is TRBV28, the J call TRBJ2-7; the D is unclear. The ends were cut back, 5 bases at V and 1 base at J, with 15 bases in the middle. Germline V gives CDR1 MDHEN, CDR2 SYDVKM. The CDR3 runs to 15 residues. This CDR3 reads CASSPTFKRSYEQYF. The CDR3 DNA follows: TGTGCCAGCAGTCCAACCTTTAAAAGGTCCTACGAGCAGTACTTC.

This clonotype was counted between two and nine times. CDR3 loop: CASSTPTGLGTDTQYF. The CDR3 coding sequence is TGTGCCAGCAGCACCCCAACAGGGCTCGGCACAGATACGCAGTATTTT. This chain connects TRBV7-9 to TRBJ2-3, with a possible D match to TRBD1 (6 bases). V was cut by 5 bases and J by 1 base, with 16 bases left in between. The germline V gene has CDR1 SEHNR and CDR2 FQNEAQ (reference sequence). The length of the CDR3 is 16 residues.